These 30 T cell receptor beta chains originate from one sample sequenced in a study of T cell clones after liver transplantation (dated by TCRdb to the late 2010s). This sample's time point label indicates: pre-transplant. Preparation of the library involved the immunoSEQ multiplex PCR assay. In its TCRdb copy, this immuneACCESS table keeps in-frame sequences only and misses some clones. Where compared with another copy, unresolved V genes explain less than half of these, and the others have no known cause. Within this sample are 45,000 to 60,000 clones, with roughly 83% of them counted one time only. The ten largest clones capture around 8.7% of the sample. This specimen consisted of CD4+ T cells from blood, obtained before liver transplant. The receptors originated from a human donor who received a liver transplant.

This clone was picked up a small number of times. Other DNA sequences in the same sample also yield this CDR3. The chain is built from TRBV28 and TRBJ2-5; no definite D call. Trimming removed 5 bases at V and 2 bases at J, with 3 bases between. CDR3 length: 11 residues. Germline V CDR1 and CDR2: MDHEN, SYDVKM. The CDR3 reads CASSAQETQYF. The CDR3 nucleotides are TGTGCCAGCAGTGCACAAGAGACCCAGTACTTC.

This clone was observed at least ten times. The rearrangement links TRBV5-1 to TRBJ1-1, with a possible D match to TRBD1 (6 bases). Trimming pared 0 bases from V and 5 bases from J, leaving 14 bases between. The germline gives CDR1 SGHRS, CDR2 YFSETQ. This CDR3 contains 15 residues. The CDR3 sequence is CASSLVTGSATEAFF. The CDR3, as DNA: TGCGCCAGCAGCTTGGTAACAGGGTCTGCGACTGAAGCTTTCTTT.

This clone was seen just once. V gene TRBV5-4 combines with J gene TRBJ1-1, with a tentative D call TRBD1 (6 bases). Germline CDR1 SGHNT, CDR2 YYREEE (reference sequence). Trimming removed 6 bases from V and 0 bases from J, with 27 bases in between. CDR3 size: 19 residues. For the CDR3, the DNA is TGTGCCAGCACCGTAAGAGGGGGGGGGCTAAGTAGAATGAACACTGAAGCTTTCTTT. Its protein is CASTVRGGGLSRMNTEAFF. The variable domain in full, with the rest retrieved from reference TRBV5-4 and TRBJ1-1, is ETGVTQSPTHLIKTRGQQVTLRCSSQSGHNTVSWYQQALGQGPQFIFQYYREEENGRGNFPPRFSGLQFPNYSSELNVNALELDDSALYLCASTVRGGGLSRMNTEAFFGQGTRLTVV.

The CDR3: CASSLEGLVPGAQTQYF. The DNA of the CDR3 is TGTGCCAGCAGCTTAGAGGGACTAGTCCCGGGGGCCCAGACCCAGTACTTC. The genes are TRBV7-6 and TRBJ2-5, with TRBD2 matching 8 bases. CDR3 length: 17 amino acids. Trimming at V came to 1 base and at J to 6 bases, leaving 13 bases not matched to a gene. Germline CDR1 and CDR2: SGHVS and FNYEAQ. The entire variable domain, with the rest obtained from reference TRBV7-6 and TRBJ2-5, is as follows: GAGVSQSPRYKVTKRGQDVALRCDPISGHVSLYWYRQALGQGPEFLTYFNYEAQQDKSGLPNDRFSAERPEGSISTLTIQRTEQRDSAMYRCASSLEGLVPGAQTQYFGPGTRLLVL.

The chain links TRBV2 to TRBJ2-7; TRBD2 is a possible D gene (6 bases). The germline V and J ends were trimmed by 5 bases and 2 bases, with 13 bases remaining between them. Germline V gives CDR1 SNHLY, CDR2 FYNNEI. This CDR3 is 14 amino acids long. The CDR3 region is CASSSLEGPYEQYF. As DNA, the CDR3 is TGTGCCAGCAGTTCCCTGGAGGGTCCCTACGAGCAGTACTTC.

The V and J genes are TRBV5-1 and TRBJ2-4; D not resolved. In germline, CDR1 is SGHRS, CDR2 YFSETQ. CDR3 length: 14 residues. V lost 1 base and J lost 6, with 11 bases in between. CDR3 region: CASSLNLEANIQYF. CDR3 DNA sequence: TGCGCCAGCAGCTTGAATCTAGAAGCAAACATTCAGTACTTC.

The chain has TRBV28 and TRBJ1-5; tentatively, D is TRBD1 (5 bases). From germline, CDR1 is MDHEN and CDR2 SYDVKM. The CDR3 extends over 12 amino acids. Trimming stripped 6 bases from V and 7 bases from J, with 10 bases between. The chain's CDR3 is CASSPGWQPQHF. The CDR3 bases are TGTGCCAGCAGCCCAGGGTGGCAGCCCCAGCATTTT.

This clone was recorded only once. V usage is TRBV5-6 and J usage is TRBJ2-3; no definite D call. With 2 bases removed from V and 5 bases from J, the gap between germline ends came to 3 bases. Germline values: CDR1 SGHDT, CDR2 YYEEEE. The CDR3 consists of 11 residues. CDR3 residues: CASSFRDTQYF. Written as DNA, the CDR3 is TGTGCCAGCAGCTTTCGAGATACGCAGTATTTT.

This rearrangement joins TRBV11-2 to TRBJ2-2; no reliable D call. Trimming pared 2 bases from V and 0 bases from J, leaving 7 bases between. The CDR3 length is 15 residues. Germline V gene sequence: CDR1 SGHAT, CDR2 FQNNGV. Here the CDR3 reads CASSLRTANTGELFF. The CDR3 region has the DNA TGTGCCAGCAGCTTACGGACGGCGAACACCGGGGAGCTGTTTTTT.

This clone has just one count. The chain has TRBV19 and TRBJ1-5; D is possibly TRBD1 (5 bases). Germline CDR1 is LNHDA and CDR2 is SQIVND (reference sequence). The CDR3 spans 17 residues. Trimming removed 7 bases at V and 0 bases at J, with 19 bases between. The CDR3 sequence: CASTPKGDSYSNQPQHF. The CDR3 bases are TGTGCCAGTACCCCTAAGGGAGACAGTTATAGCAATCAGCCCCAGCATTTT.

V and J are TRBV14 and TRBJ1-1; D possibly corresponds to TRBD1 (5 bases). Trimming shortened V by 5 bases and J by 3 bases, and 10 bases separated the two germline ends. The CDR3 runs to 13 residues. Germline CDR1 is SGHDN and CDR2 is FVKESK. Here the CDR3 reads CASSGGTDTEAFF. The DNA for the CDR3 is TGTGCCAGCAGCGGGGGAACGGACACTGAAGCTTTCTTT.

The sample holds a few counts of this clone. The chain combines TRBV7-6 with TRBJ1-5, with D possibly matching TRBD1 (5 bases). This CDR3 region has 14 residues. V shed 3 bases and J shed 7 bases, with 13 bases lying between them. The V gene's germline CDR1 is SGHVS and CDR2 FNYEAQ. CDR3 amino acids: CASSLGDRGQPQHF. The CDR3 DNA is TGTGCCAGCAGCTTGGGGGACCGCGGCCAGCCCCAGCATTTT.

The V call is TRBV7-9, the J call TRBJ2-6; D not resolved. The CDR3 is made up of 13 amino acids. Germline CDR1 reads SEHNR; CDR2 reads FQNEAQ (reference sequence). V shed 2 bases and J shed 4 bases, with 3 bases lying between them. The CDR3: CASSLNGANVLTF. In DNA form, the CDR3 reads TGTGCCAGCAGCTTAAACGGGGCCAACGTCCTGACTTTC.

In its sample, this clone was seen once. This chain connects TRBV19 to TRBJ2-1; the match to TRBD2 covers 10 bases. The CDR3 consists of 15 residues. With 5 bases clipped from V and 7 bases from J, the junction kept 8 bases outside the gene matches. CDR1 is LNHDA, CDR2 SQIVND, per germline (reference sequence). The CDR3 protein is CASSLKRGGWNEQFF. The CDR3 bases are TGTGCCAGTAGTCTAAAGCGGGGGGGCTGGAATGAGCAGTTCTTC.

The CDR3, as DNA: TGTGCCAGCAGTTTAAATGCAGGGGGCGTTGATACGCAGTATTTT. It translates to CASSLNAGGVDTQYF. The rearrangement joins TRBV27 to TRBJ2-3, with 8 bases that match TRBD1. Losses at the gene ends were 2 bases for V and 6 bases for J; bases not matched to a gene: 7. This CDR3 region has 15 residues. Per germline, CDR1 MNHEY and CDR2 SMNVEV (reference sequence).

The rearrangement links TRBV7-3 to TRBJ2-3; possible D gene TRBD1, 6 bases. Trimming removed 0 bases at V and 14 bases at J, with 15 bases between. CDR3 size: 13 residues. CDR1 SGHTA and CDR2 FQGTGA come from the germline V gene. CDR3 sequence: CASSLTADSTAYF. The CDR3 nucleotides are TGTGCCAGCAGCTTAACGGCGGACAGCACGGCGTATTTT.

The chain recombines TRBV28 with TRBJ1-3; 7 bases are shared with TRBD1. This CDR3 spans 15 amino acids. Germline V gene sequence: CDR1 MDHEN, CDR2 SYDVKM. V gave up 6 bases and J gave up 5 bases; unmatched junction bases: 10. This chain's CDR3 is CASRPPDRERNTIYF. The CDR3 DNA reads as TGTGCCAGCAGACCTCCCGACAGGGAAAGAAACACCATATATTTT.

This clone was recorded a few times. This chain connects TRBV6-5 to TRBJ1-2; D is perhaps TRBD1 (6 bases). The V gene's germline CDR1 is MNHEY and CDR2 SVGAGI. The ends were cut back, 7 bases at V and 7 bases at J, with 13 bases in the middle. This CDR3 contains 12 residues. The CDR3 region has the DNA TGTGCCAGCATCCGTCCCAGGGGTGGCTACACCTTC. Residues: CASIRPRGGYTF.

CDR3: CASRLGQGRWDTQYF. CDR3 nucleotide sequence: TGTGCCAGCAGGCTGGGACAGGGGAGGTGGGATACGCAGTATTTT. The chain couples TRBV6-1 to TRBJ2-3, with 10 positions matching TRBD1. Germline-derived CDR1 and CDR2 are MNHNS and SASEGT. V trimming: 6 bases; J trimming: 6 bases; junction bases outside the gene matches: 9. The length of the CDR3 is 15 residues.

The chain employs TRBV5-1 and TRBJ2-1; 9 positions match TRBD2. V lost 4 bases to trimming and J lost 6 bases; unmatched junction nucleotides: 11. The CDR3 loop spans 16 amino acids. Germline CDR1 and CDR2: SGHRS and YFSETQ. The CDR3 nucleotides are TGCGCCAGCAGCCCCACGACTAGCGGAGCCCCCAATGAGCAGTTCTTC. Its translation: CASSPTTSGAPNEQFF.

The V gene is TRBV27, the J gene TRBJ2-3; no clear D gene. The CDR3 extends over 16 amino acids. Germline V gene sequence: CDR1 MNHEY, CDR2 SMNVEV (reference sequence). V was shortened by 2 bases and J by 2 bases, with 14 bases between the two germline ends. The CDR3 region has the DNA TGTGCCAGCAGTTTAGGTGGCCTACCCCACACAGATACGCAGTATTTT. Translated, it gives CASSLGGLPHTDTQYF.

V gene TRBV29-1 combines with J gene TRBJ2-5, with TRBD2 matching over 9 bases. V was clipped by 5 bases and J by 4 bases; unmatched bases: 8. Germline V gene sequence: CDR1 SQVTM, CDR2 ANQGSEA. CDR3 length: 14 amino acids. The CDR3 nucleotides read TGCAGCGTTATGCGGGCGGGAGGGGGAGAGACCCAGTACTTC. Protein sequence: CSVMRAGGGETQYF.

The rearrangement joins TRBV5-5 to TRBJ1-2, with D unresolved. Germline V gene sequence: CDR1 SGHKS, CDR2 YYEKEE (reference sequence). The CDR3 length is 12 residues. The germline V and J ends were trimmed by 5 bases and 8 bases, with 13 bases remaining between them. CDR3 protein: CASSRLLRGYTF. The DNA of the CDR3 is TGTGCCAGCAGTCGCCTACTCCGAGGCTACACCTTC. Full variable domain (outside the CDR3, taken from reference TRBV5-5 and TRBJ1-2): DAGVTQSPTHLIKTRGQQVTLRCSPISGHKSVSWYQQVLGQGPQFIFQYYEKEERGRGNFPDRFSARQFPNYSSELNVNALLLGDSALYLCASSRLLRGYTFGSGTRLTVV.

This clone has only a few counts. In DNA form, the CDR3 reads TGTGCCAGTAGTATAGTTGGGCTGGACAGGAACACTGAAGCTTTCTTT. Its translation: CASSIVGLDRNTEAFF. This chain joins TRBV19 and TRBJ1-1; the D gene is possibly TRBD1 (6 bases). Germline V gene sequence: CDR1 LNHDA, CDR2 SQIVND (reference sequence). The CDR3 runs 16 residues. Trimming took 1 base from V and 1 from J, leaving 13 bases between them.

The chain combines TRBV11-2 with TRBJ2-3; 10 bases are shared with TRBD2. Losses at the gene ends were 9 bases for V and 0 bases for J; bases not matched to a gene: 3. From germline, CDR1 is SGHAT and CDR2 FQNNGV. The CDR3 runs 14 residues. In nucleotides, the CDR3 is TGTGCCAGTACTAGCGGGACTAGCACAGATACGCAGTATTTT. This translates into CASTSGTSTDTQYF.

The chain combines TRBV11-2 with TRBJ1-1; D is possibly TRBD1 (6 bases). There are 14 residues in the CDR3. The germline V and J ends were trimmed by 5 bases and 1 base, with 11 bases remaining between them. Germline loops: CDR1 SGHAT, CDR2 FQNNGV. The CDR3 loop is CASSPLQGNTEAFF. CDR3 sequence (DNA): TGTGCCAGCAGCCCACTACAGGGGAACACTGAAGCTTTCTTT.

This clone was found once. This chain connects TRBV5-5 to TRBJ1-5; no firm D call. The CDR3 contains 13 residues. Trimming pared 0 bases from V and 1 base from J, leaving 2 bases between. CDR1 and CDR2 (germline): SGHKS, YYEKEE (reference sequence). This CDR3 reads CASSLASNQPQHF. The CDR3, as DNA: TGTGCCAGCAGCTTGGCAAGCAATCAGCCCCAGCATTTT.

The chain recombines TRBV15 with TRBJ1-2, with D tentatively TRBD1 (5 bases). The CDR3 sequence is 14 residues long. Per the germline V gene, CDR1 is LNHNV and CDR2 is YYDKDF (reference sequence). Trimming removed 1 base from V and 3 bases from J, with 9 bases in between. The CDR3 DNA is TGTGCCACCAGCAGAGTGGGACGGGACTATGGCTACACCTTC. Its protein is CATSRVGRDYGYTF.

J is TRBJ2-7 and V is TRBV19, with a tentative D call TRBD1 (5 bases). Germline CDR1 and CDR2: LNHDA and SQIVND (reference sequence). This CDR3 region has 13 residues. V was shortened by 3 bases and J by 3 bases, with 9 bases between the two germline ends. In DNA form, the CDR3 reads TGTGCCAGTAGTATCAGGGTGAGCTACGAGCAGTACTTC. As protein: CASSIRVSYEQYF.

The chain carries TRBV7-9 and TRBJ2-6, with 13 bases identical to TRBD2. CDR3 length: 17 amino acids. Germline CDR1 SEHNR, CDR2 FQNEAQ (reference sequence). The V gene end was trimmed by 5 bases and the J gene end by 8 bases; junction bases not matched to a gene: 9. The CDR3 nucleotides read TGTGCCAGCAGCCCAAGGCCACTAGCGGGAGGGACCAACGTCCTGACTTTC. This encodes CASSPRPLAGGTNVLTF. Variable domain in full (rest from reference TRBV7-9 and TRBJ2-6): DTGVSQNPRHKITKRGQNVTFRCDPISEHNRLYWYRQTLGQGPEFLTYFQNEAQLEKSRLLSDRFSAERPKGSFSTLEIQRTEQGDSAMYLCASSPRPLAGGTNVLTFGAGSRLTVL.